This is a list of T cell receptor beta chains from one sample in a study of cytomegalovirus exposure and HLA in healthy donors. Data came from immunoSEQ multiplex PCR; TCRdb stores just in-frame clones and leaves some out. This table lists some 75,000 clones. The specimen sequenced was PBMCs. Source of these receptors: a man aged 40-49 years in good health and CMV-seronegative. CDR3s include the opening cysteine and the closing phenylalanine or tryptophan. Each record gives: J gene, D gene, V gene, CDR3 protein, CDR3 DNA. The D gene is left open where the match is weak.

j_gene: TRBJ2-2; d_gene: -; v_gene: TRBV11-2; CDR3aa: CASSPIVNGELFF; CDR3nt: TGTGCCAGCAGCCCAATAGTCAACGGGGAGCTGTTTTTT
j_gene: TRBJ2-1; d_gene: TRBD2; v_gene: TRBV27; CDR3aa: CASSLSRGLALEQFF; CDR3nt: TGTGCCAGCAGTTTATCGCGGGGACTAGCGCTTGAGCAGTTCTTC
j_gene: TRBJ2-5; d_gene: TRBD1; v_gene: TRBV2; CDR3aa: CASSETQGVTQYF; CDR3nt: TGTGCCAGCAGTGAAACACAGGGGGTGACCCAGTACTTC
j_gene: TRBJ2-5; d_gene: -; v_gene: TRBV5-6; CDR3aa: CASSLGVYKDQETQYF; CDR3nt: TGTGCCAGCAGCTTGGGTGTCTATAAAGACCAAGAGACCCAGTACTTC
j_gene: TRBJ2-3; d_gene: TRBD2; v_gene: TRBV5-4; CDR3aa: CASSAGLAGSTDTQYF; CDR3nt: TGTGCCAGCAGCGCCGGACTAGCGGGAAGCACAGATACGCAGTATTTT
j_gene: TRBJ1-1; d_gene: TRBD1; v_gene: TRBV6-5; CDR3aa: CASSVDRSSNTEAFF; CDR3nt: TGTGCCAGCAGTGTGGACAGGTCGTCGAACACTGAAGCTTTCTTT
j_gene: TRBJ2-7; d_gene: -; v_gene: TRBV30; CDR3aa: CAWSPSSYEQYF; CDR3nt: TGTGCCTGGAGTCCTAGCTCCTACGAGCAGTACTTC
j_gene: TRBJ2-7; d_gene: TRBD2; v_gene: TRBV6-5; CDR3aa: CASSPTGGAYEQYF; CDR3nt: TGTGCCAGCTCCCCTACGGGGGGTGCCTACGAGCAGTACTTC
j_gene: TRBJ1-4; d_gene: -; v_gene: TRBV7-2; CDR3aa: CASSLGFVGGAIEKLFF; CDR3nt: TGTGCCAGCAGCTTAGGGTTTGTAGGGGGGGCGATCGAAAAACTGTTTTTT
j_gene: TRBJ1-1; d_gene: TRBD1; v_gene: TRBV5-6; CDR3aa: CASSLRTGNTEAFF; CDR3nt: TGTGCCAGCAGCTTGAGGACAGGGAACACTGAAGCTTTCTTT
j_gene: TRBJ2-7; d_gene: -; v_gene: TRBV11-3; CDR3aa: CASSLGPQGPYEQYF; CDR3nt: TGTGCCAGCAGCTTGGGGCCCCAGGGGCCTTACGAGCAGTACTTC
j_gene: TRBJ1-4; d_gene: TRBD1; v_gene: TRBV4-3; CDR3aa: CASSRQLPGQGREKLFF; CDR3nt: TGCGCCAGCAGCCGACAATTGCCGGGACAGGGGCGGGAAAAACTGTTTTTT
j_gene: TRBJ2-1; d_gene: -; v_gene: TRBV7-8; CDR3aa: CASSLAGGTYNEQFF; CDR3nt: TGTGCCAGCAGCTTAGCGGGGGGGACATACAATGAGCAGTTCTTC
j_gene: TRBJ2-5; d_gene: -; v_gene: TRBV9; CDR3aa: CASSVGGLPQETQYF; CDR3nt: TGTGCCAGCAGCGTAGGGGGGCTCCCCCAAGAGACCCAGTACTTC
j_gene: TRBJ1-4; d_gene: -; v_gene: TRBV30; CDR3aa: CACWRGGNEKLFF; CDR3nt: TGTGCCTGTTGGCGGGGGGGTAATGAAAAACTGTTTTTT
j_gene: TRBJ2-1; d_gene: TRBD2; v_gene: TRBV5-1; CDR3aa: CASSLNLAGVFF; CDR3nt: TGCGCCAGCAGCTTAAATTTAGCGGGAGTGTTCTTC
j_gene: TRBJ1-1; d_gene: -; v_gene: TRBV4-1; CDR3aa: CASSQILLNTEAFF; CDR3nt: TGCGCCAGCAGCCAAATCCTACTGAACACTGAAGCTTTCTTT
j_gene: TRBJ2-3; d_gene: -; v_gene: TRBV28; CDR3aa: CASREGTSTDTQYF; CDR3nt: TGTGCCAGCAGAGAGGGGACTTCCACAGATACGCAGTATTTT
j_gene: TRBJ2-3; d_gene: -; v_gene: TRBV6-6; CDR3aa: CASSYGFVRDTQYF; CDR3nt: TGTGCCAGCAGTTACGGTTTCGTCAGGGATACGCAGTATTTT
j_gene: TRBJ2-7; d_gene: TRBD2; v_gene: TRBV9; CDR3aa: CASSPGTSGIAYEQYF; CDR3nt: TGTGCCAGCAGCCCAGGGACTAGCGGGATCGCCTACGAGCAGTACTTC
j_gene: TRBJ2-1; d_gene: TRBD1; v_gene: TRBV2; CDR3aa: CASRRDRNNEQFF; CDR3nt: TGTGCCAGCCGCCGGGACAGGAACAATGAGCAGTTCTTC
j_gene: TRBJ2-5; d_gene: TRBD2; v_gene: TRBV5-1; CDR3aa: CASSFGTSGETQYF; CDR3nt: TGCGCCAGCAGCTTCGGGACTAGCGGGGAGACCCAGTACTTC
j_gene: TRBJ1-2; d_gene: TRBD1; v_gene: TRBV19; CDR3aa: CASSFQGQGHGYTF; CDR3nt: TGTGCCAGTAGTTTCCAGGGACAGGGACATGGCTACACCTTC
j_gene: TRBJ1-1; d_gene: -; v_gene: TRBV18; CDR3aa: CASSPRGGDTEAFF; CDR3nt: TGTGCCAGCTCCCCTCGGGGAGGGGACACTGAAGCTTTCTTT
j_gene: TRBJ2-3; d_gene: -; v_gene: TRBV9; CDR3aa: CASSVVAGTDTQYF; CDR3nt: TGTGCCAGCAGCGTAGTAGCGGGCACAGATACGCAGTATTTT
j_gene: TRBJ1-1; d_gene: TRBD1; v_gene: TRBV28; CDR3aa: CASRSRQGVWTEAFF; CDR3nt: TGTGCCAGCAGATCCCGACAGGGAGTTTGGACTGAAGCTTTCTTT
j_gene: TRBJ1-1; d_gene: -; v_gene: TRBV6-5; CDR3aa: CASSYFSGGHTEAFF; CDR3nt: TGTGCCAGCAGTTACTTTTCGGGGGGGCACACTGAAGCTTTCTTT
j_gene: TRBJ1-4; d_gene: TRBD1; v_gene: TRBV6-4; CDR3aa: CATRRGTGDEKLFF; CDR3nt: TGTGCCACCCGTCGTGGCACAGGGGATGAAAAACTGTTTTTT
j_gene: TRBJ2-3; d_gene: -; v_gene: TRBV30; CDR3aa: CAWSASTDTQYF; CDR3nt: TGTGCCTGGAGCGCCAGTACAGATACGCAGTATTTT
j_gene: TRBJ1-3; d_gene: -; v_gene: TRBV4-3; CDR3aa: CASSQDLGGLGNTIYF; CDR3nt: TGCGCCAGCAGCCAAGACCTGGGGGGGCTTGGAAACACCATATATTTT